The 3 T cell receptor beta chains below were found in one sample sequenced in a study of cytomegalovirus exposure and HLA in healthy donors. Amplification used 60 Vbeta primers and 13 Jbeta primers. The protocol was immunoSEQ multiplex PCR, while the TCRdb copy is restricted to in-frame clones and leaves out a portion. The sample shows approximately 140,000 clones, around 73% of them seen only once. Material for sequencing was PBMCs. These receptor sequences come from a human donor in good health.

J is TRBJ2-5 and V is TRBV14, with 11 bases fitting TRBD2. With V trimmed by 1 base and J by 5 bases, 3 bases remained unmatched. The CDR3 extends over 15 amino acids. Germline V gene sequence: CDR1 SGHDN, CDR2 FVKESK. The chain's CDR3 is CASSQVLAGAETQYF. For the CDR3, the DNA is TGTGCCAGCAGCCAAGTACTAGCGGGAGCGGAGACCCAGTACTTC.

The CDR3 spells CASSLRDIAGELFF. CDR3 nucleotide sequence: TGTGCCAGCAGCCTAAGGGACATTGCCGGGGAGCTGTTTTTT. The V call is TRBV11-2, the J call TRBJ2-2; D perhaps matches TRBD1 (6 bases). Germline lookup yields CDR1 SGHAT and CDR2 FQNNGV. The CDR3 sequence is 14 residues long. The V end was cut by 5 bases, the J end by 6 bases, with 13 bases between.

V gene TRBV28 combines with J gene TRBJ1-5; 9 positions agree with TRBD1. V shed 5 bases, J shed 0 bases, and the junction held 5 bases outside the gene matches. The germline CDR1 and CDR2 sequences are MDHEN and SYDVKM. The CDR3 length is 16 residues. The CDR3 region is CASSRTGASSNQPQHF. The DNA of the CDR3 is TGTGCCAGCAGTCGGACAGGGGCCTCTAGCAATCAGCCCCAGCATTTT.